This TCR beta chain was identified during a study of cytomegalovirus exposure and HLA in healthy donors. Study observations and caveats: A few of the chains that were CMV-associated were confirmed in vitro to be specific for CMV antigens.

As to this clone: Its specificity is not known.

This table comes from immunoSEQ multiplex PCR, and its TCRdb copy is limited to in-frame clones, with some not included. Of about 200,000 clones in the sample, 81% are singletons; the top ten hold around 1.2%. Specimen: PBMCs. This receptor was taken from a woman aged 30 to 39 in good health and CMV-seronegative.

DNA of the CDR3: TGTGCCAGCAGTATAGCGGGGGGACCTCCTGAGCAGTACTTC. Translation gives CASSIAGGPPEQYF. The chain uses TRBV28 and TRBJ2-7; 10 bases are a match to TRBD2. Trimming at V came to 5 bases and at J to 7 bases, leaving 8 bases not matched to a gene. Per the germline V gene, CDR1 is MDHEN and CDR2 is SYDVKM. The CDR3 is 14 amino acids.